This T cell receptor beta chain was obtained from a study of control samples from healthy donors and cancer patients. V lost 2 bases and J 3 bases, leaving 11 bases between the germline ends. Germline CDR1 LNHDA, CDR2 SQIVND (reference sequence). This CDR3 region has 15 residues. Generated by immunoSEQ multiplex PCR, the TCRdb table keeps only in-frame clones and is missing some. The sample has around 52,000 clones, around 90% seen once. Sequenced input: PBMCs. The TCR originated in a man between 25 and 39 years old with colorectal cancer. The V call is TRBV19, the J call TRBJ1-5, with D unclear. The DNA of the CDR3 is TGTGCCAGTAGTATACGTGGGTCCGACAATCAGCCCCAGCATTTT. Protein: CASSIRGSDNQPQHF.